This T cell receptor beta chain was identified during a study of T cells in Graves' hyperthyroidism and ophthalmopathy. The CDR3 sequence is 14 residues long. V gave up 6 bases and J gave up 1 base, with 12 bases separating them. Germline-derived CDR1 and CDR2 are LGHDT and YNNKEL (reference sequence). Exclusions: uncontrolled infection, other autoimmune disease, pregnancy, lactation. General observations from the study: Median prediction lead before ophthalmopathy onset was roughly 6 months with the model.

TCR beta CDR3 sequences were amplified from RNA transcripts. Carried out on the TCR CDR3, a first-round RT-PCR used the HTBI primer set. TCRdb fed the multiplex PCR reads into MiXCR, producing one record per CDR3 protein. This sample carries 500,000 to 600,000 distinct CDR3 sequences, roughly 46% of them seen once, and the ten largest clones take 19%. This clonotype occurred many times. The antigen is not known. The receptor's source is an adult woman with Graves' disease, either hyperthyroidism or ophthalmopathy (not recorded which). The sequencing sample was made of peripheral blood or thyroid tissue (not recorded which). The chain combines TRBV3-1 with TRBJ2-5; D unresolved. The CDR3 DNA reads as TGTGCCAGCAGGGACGACTCTACCCAAGAGACCCAGTACTTC. Translation: CASRDDSTQETQYF.